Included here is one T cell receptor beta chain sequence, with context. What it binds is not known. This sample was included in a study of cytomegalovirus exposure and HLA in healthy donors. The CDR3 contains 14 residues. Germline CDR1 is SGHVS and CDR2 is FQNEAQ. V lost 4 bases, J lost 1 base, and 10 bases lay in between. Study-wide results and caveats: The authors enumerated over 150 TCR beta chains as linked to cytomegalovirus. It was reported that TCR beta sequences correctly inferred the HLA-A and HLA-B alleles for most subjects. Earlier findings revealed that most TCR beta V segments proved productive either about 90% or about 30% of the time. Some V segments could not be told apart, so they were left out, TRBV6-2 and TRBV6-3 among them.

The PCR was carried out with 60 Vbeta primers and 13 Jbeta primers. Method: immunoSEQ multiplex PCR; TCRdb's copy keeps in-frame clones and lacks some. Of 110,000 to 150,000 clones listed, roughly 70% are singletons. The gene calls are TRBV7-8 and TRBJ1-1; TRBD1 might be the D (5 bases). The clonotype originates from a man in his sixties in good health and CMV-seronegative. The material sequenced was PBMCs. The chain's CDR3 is CASSYTGGNTEAFF. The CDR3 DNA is TGTGCCAGCAGCTATACCGGGGGGAACACTGAAGCTTTCTTT.